This T cell receptor (beta chain) stems from a study of CD8 T cells in ankylosing spondylitis. Findings of the study overall: Clones linked to disease, bearing a CD8+ phenotype, were relatively rare in peripheral blood. There was a TCR beta motif, made of several highly homologous variants, that appeared characteristic of ankylosing spondylitis blood. In ankylosing spondylitis patients, matched synovial fluid reportedly showed significant enrichment of disease-linked clones.

TCRdb re-derived calls from the 5' RACE reads in MiXCR, one entry per CDR3 protein. The sample lists around 770,000 distinct CDR3 sequences, about an eighth occurring once. V lost 11 bases to trimming and J lost 5 bases; unmatched junction nucleotides: 5. Germline V gene lookup returns CDR1 ENHRY and CDR2 SYGVKD. The CDR3 consists of 12 residues. This clonotype was observed at least ten times. Its antigen is still unknown. The chain combines TRBV10-3 with TRBJ2-2; TRBD2 agrees at 7 bases. The origin of this receptor is a male donor with ankylosing spondylitis. Sequencing was carried out using blood, either unsorted or a sorted T cell fraction (not recorded which). The CDR3 protein is CAVHSGTGELFF. CDR3 coding DNA: TGTGCCGTCCATAGCGGGACCGGGGAGCTGTTTTTT.